What follows are 19 T cell receptor beta chains derived from one specimen sequenced in a study of blood T cells in healthy people across ages. The use of a sample-barcoded 5' primer and a J-beta primer mix characterized a second PCR of about 7 to 12 cycles. TCRdb called the 5' RACE reads again in MiXCR, with one record for every CDR3 protein. This table holds roughly 560,000 distinct CDR3 sequences, around 24% found once. This sample was also put to use in a study of T cells of mothers and their children.

Sequencing input: blood. These receptors originate from a boy aged 10-17 years in good health.

This clonotype appeared a few times. The chain has TRBV20-1 and TRBJ2-1; TRBD2 agrees at 7 bases. Germline CDR1 DFQATT, CDR2 SNEGSKA (reference sequence). CDR3 length: 15 residues. The ends lost 0 bases at V and 4 bases at J; junction bases unmatched: 6. Here the CDR3 DNA reads TGCAGTGCTAGAGACCTAGCGGAATTTTACAATGAGCAGTTCTTC. As protein: CSARDLAEFYNEQFF.

A few counts support this clonotype. J is TRBJ1-2 and V is TRBV7-9; D is ambiguous. Germline V lookup: CDR1 SEHNR, CDR2 FQNEAQ (reference sequence). The CDR3 sequence is 12 residues long. V was shortened by 2 bases and J by 3 bases, with 4 bases between the two germline ends. CDR3 loop: CASSLHDYGYTF. The CDR3, as DNA: TGTGCCAGCAGCTTACACGACTATGGCTACACCTTC.

The chain recombines TRBV7-9 with TRBJ2-5; D not resolved. This CDR3 region has 10 residues. Trimming pared 10 bases from V and 5 bases from J, leaving 8 bases between. CDR1 is SEHNR, CDR2 FQNEAQ, per germline (reference sequence). The chain's CDR3 is CATASETQYF. The CDR3 bases are TGTGCCACTGCGAGTGAGACCCAGTACTTC.

In this sample, this clonotype turned up a few times. The chain couples TRBV9 to TRBJ2-5, with 7 bases identical to TRBD1. The DNA end is more similar to TRBJ2-7, so the J call may be wrong. The CDR3 runs 14 residues. CDR1 is SGDLS, CDR2 YYNGEE, per germline. For the CDR3, the DNA is TGTGCCAGCAGCGACGACAGGGACCCCTACGAGCAGTACTTC. It encodes CASSDDRDPYEQYF.

The J gene is TRBJ2-3, the V gene TRBV9; 14 nucleotides align to TRBD2. V gave up 3 bases and J gave up 5 bases; unmatched junction bases: 5. Germline V lookup: CDR1 SGDLS, CDR2 YYNGEE. The CDR3 length is 16 residues. DNA of the CDR3: TGTGCCAGCAGCGGTAGACTAGCGGGAGGGATAGATACGCAGTATTTT. Residues: CASSGRLAGGIDTQYF.

This clonotype has more than one count but fewer than ten. Relative to the germline gene, one junction end is altered; a read error may explain this. The chain combines TRBV6-6 with TRBJ2-2; the D gene is possibly TRBD1 (7 bases). The CDR3 totals 16 residues. From germline, CDR1 is MNHNY and CDR2 SVGAGI (reference sequence). CDR3 loop: CASSYLTGPNTGGLFF. The CDR3 coding sequence is TGTGCCAGCAGTTACTTGACAGGGCCGAACACCGGGGGGCTGTTTTTT.

The chain is built from TRBV7-8 and TRBJ1-2; tentatively, D is TRBD1 (5 bases). V lost 1 base and J lost 6, with 12 bases in between. The CDR3 extends over 14 amino acids. Per the germline V gene, CDR1 is SGHVS and CDR2 is FQNEAQ. Here the CDR3 DNA reads TGTGCCAGCAGCTTAGGTCCCAGGGACCATGGCTACACCTTC. It yields the protein CASSLGPRDHGYTF. The entire variable domain, with the rest obtained from reference TRBV7-8 and TRBJ1-2, is as follows: GAGVSQSPRYKVAKRGQDVALRCDPISGHVSLFWYQQALGQGPEFLTYFQNEAQLDKSGLPSDRFFAERPEGSVSTLKIQRTQQEDSAVYLCASSLGPRDHGYTFGSGTRLTVV.

CDR3 protein: CASSYGQDVGELFF. CDR3 coding DNA: TGTGCCAGCAGTTACGGACAGGACGTCGGGGAGCTGTTTTTT. This chain connects TRBV6-5 to TRBJ2-2; 7 positions agree with TRBD1. This CDR3 is built from 14 residues. The V and J ends lost 2 bases and 7 bases, in that order; junction bases with no gene match: 4. Germline CDR1 and CDR2: MNHEY and SVGAGI.

The chain joins TRBV27 to TRBJ2-4; D is possibly TRBD1 or TRBD2 (5 bases each). V was cut by 4 bases and J by 7 bases, with 17 bases left in between. Germline CDR1 is MNHEY and CDR2 is SMNVEV (reference sequence). The CDR3 length is 15 residues. The CDR3 nucleotides read TGTGCCAGCAGTTCCGCCTGGGGACGCTCTAACATTCAGTACTTC. As protein: CASSSAWGRSNIQYF.

This clonotype was recorded once. V gene TRBV20-1 combines with J gene TRBJ1-1; D is undetermined. V was cut by 3 bases and J by 12 bases, with 5 bases left in between. CDR3 length: 8 residues. The germline gives CDR1 DFQATT, CDR2 SNEGSKA (reference sequence). CDR3: CSASPSFF. The CDR3 DNA follows: TGCAGTGCTAGCCCTTCTTTCTTT.

J is TRBJ1-2 and V is TRBV6-5, with D tentatively TRBD1 (5 bases). The germline V gene has CDR1 MNHEY and CDR2 SVGAGI. CDR3 length equals 14 residues. Trimming left V 5 bases short and J 3 bases short, with 13 bases between. The DNA of the CDR3 is TGTGCCAGCAGTAACCCCGGGGGGGACTATGGCTACACCTTC. It translates to CASSNPGGDYGYTF.

The chain links TRBV5-1 to TRBJ2-3, with D perhaps TRBD1 (7 bases). Germline-derived CDR1 and CDR2 are SGHRS and YFSETQ. V was trimmed by 2 bases and J by 1 base, leaving 11 bases between them. The CDR3 totals 15 residues. The CDR3 is CASSFQGGGTDTQYF. CDR3 sequence (DNA): TGCGCCAGCAGCTTCCAGGGGGGAGGCACAGATACGCAGTATTTT.

The V call is TRBV12-3 or TRBV12-4, the J call TRBJ2-3; 13 bases are shared with TRBD2. V shed 6 bases, J shed 1 base, and the junction held 16 bases outside the gene matches. This CDR3 is built from 20 residues. The CDR3 spells CASSPRSLAGGTSRTDTQYF. The CDR3 DNA follows: TGTGCCAGCAGCCCCCGCTCACTAGCGGGGGGGACCAGTCGCACAGATACGCAGTATTTT.

V is TRBV6-5 and J is TRBJ2-1; TRBD1 might be the D (6 bases). The CDR3 loop spans 13 amino acids. CDR1 and CDR2 (germline): MNHEY, SVGAGI. Trimming left V 2 bases short and J 6 bases short, with 8 bases between. CDR3 sequence (DNA): TGTGCCAGCAGTTACGCGACAGGCAATGAGCAGTTCTTC. It is translated as CASSYATGNEQFF.

This clonotype was detected only a few times. The chain is built from TRBV12-3 or TRBV12-4 and TRBJ2-1; 9 bases fit TRBD2. The CDR3 contains 15 residues. The V segment lost 10 bases and the J segment 2 bases; nucleotides outside the gene matches: 9. The CDR3 is CAIRGASGAYNEQFF. As DNA, the CDR3 is TGTGCCATTAGGGGGGCTAGCGGGGCCTACAATGAGCAGTTCTTC.

The J gene is TRBJ1-1, the V gene TRBV5-1, with D perhaps TRBD1 (5 bases). Germline values: CDR1 SGHRS, CDR2 YFSETQ. The CDR3 is 15 amino acids. V gave up 1 base and J gave up 0 bases, with 10 bases separating them. The CDR3 DNA sequence: TGCGCCAGCAGCTTGCAGGGTCCTATGAACACTGAAGCTTTCTTT. Residues: CASSLQGPMNTEAFF.

The rearrangement links TRBV7-8 to TRBJ1-6; weak D call: TRBD1 (5 bases). The ends were cut back, 6 bases at V and 5 bases at J, with 14 bases in the middle. Germline assignment: CDR1 SGHVS and CDR2 FQNEAQ. The CDR3 is 15 residues long. CDR3 residues: CASSNGGRDNSPLHF. In DNA form, the CDR3 reads TGTGCCAGCAGTAATGGGGGACGGGATAATTCACCCCTCCACTTT.

This clonotype was counted a few times. One junction end disagrees with the germline gene, perhaps due to a read error. This chain connects TRBV20-1 to TRBJ2-1; 10 bases match TRBD2. Germline-derived CDR1 and CDR2 are DFQATT and SNEGSKA (reference sequence). The CDR3 sequence is 15 residues long. CDR3 DNA sequence: TGCAGTGCTAGAGAGGCTAGCGGGAGATTCAATGAGCGGTTCTTC. Translated: CSAREASGRFNERFF.

The DNA for the CDR3 is TGTGCCAGCAGCTTAGCACTTCTGGACAGTAGCTCCTACAATGAGCAGTTCTTC. Encoded protein: CASSLALLDSSSYNEQFF. The rearrangement uses TRBV7-9 and TRBJ2-1; TRBD1 is a possible D gene (6 bases). Germline CDR1 and CDR2: SEHNR and FQNEAQ (reference sequence). The V gene lost 0 bases and the J gene lost 0 bases, with 15 bases spanning the gap. There are 18 residues in the CDR3.